This T cell receptor beta chain was retrieved from a study of technical replicates of blood from several donors. CDR1 is SGHTA and CDR2 is FQGNSA in the germline V gene. The CDR3 runs 15 residues. With 5 bases clipped from V and 4 bases from J, the junction kept 8 bases outside the gene matches. This clone showed up just a few times. Sequencing used immunoSEQ multiplex PCR; TCRdb keeps in-frame clones, though not all of them. The sample shows some 75,000 clones, 90% to 97% of them seen only once. This TCR was recovered from a human donor in good health. The genes are TRBV7-2 and TRBJ2-7; TRBD2 agrees at 10 bases. What was sequenced was T cells isolated from PBMCs. CDR3 nucleotides: TGTGCCAGCAGCACGAGCGGGAGGGCCTCTTACGAGCAGTACTTC. Its protein is CASSTSGRASYEQYF.